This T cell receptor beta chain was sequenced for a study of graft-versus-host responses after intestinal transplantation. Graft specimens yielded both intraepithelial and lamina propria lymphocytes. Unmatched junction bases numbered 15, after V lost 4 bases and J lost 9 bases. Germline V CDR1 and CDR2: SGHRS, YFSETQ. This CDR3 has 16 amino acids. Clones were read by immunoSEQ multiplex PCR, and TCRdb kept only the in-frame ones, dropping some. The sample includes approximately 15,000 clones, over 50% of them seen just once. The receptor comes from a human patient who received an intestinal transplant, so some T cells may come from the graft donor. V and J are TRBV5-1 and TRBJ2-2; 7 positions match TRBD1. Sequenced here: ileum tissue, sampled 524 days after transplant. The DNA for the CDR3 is TGCGCCAGCAGCCCTGGGCATGCCGAACAGGGGCGGGAGCTGTTTTTT. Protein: CASSPGHAEQGRELFF.